A selection of T cell receptor beta chains follows, all from one sample in a study of cytomegalovirus exposure and HLA in healthy donors. The data were produced by immunoSEQ multiplex PCR, yet TCRdb's version contains in-frame clones alone and is incomplete. The data contain some 150,000 clones, about 75% of them singletons. The specimen sequenced was PBMCs. These receptors came from a male donor in good health and CMV-seronegative. Each CDR3 is given with its conserved first and last residue. The D gene is left open where the match is weak. The size field is filled for only some rows; it gives once, few, many or a size class.

CASSYSSGAGTGELFF	TGTGCCAGCAGTTACTCGTCAGGGGCGGGCACCGGGGAGCTGTTTTTT	TRBJ2-2	NA	TRBV6-5	NA
CASSLGWGQGNEQYF	TGCGCCAGCAGTCTCGGATGGGGACAGGGTAACGAGCAGTACTTC	TRBJ2-7	TRBD1	TRBV5-1	once
CSSSQPTGGGAYEQYF	TGTTCCAGCAGCCAGCCCACCGGGGGAGGGGCCTACGAGCAGTACTTC	TRBJ2-7	TRBD2	TRBV7-9	NA
CASRRDNTEAFF	TGCGCCAGCAGGCGAGATAACACTGAAGCTTTCTTT	TRBJ1-1	NA	TRBV5-1	few
CASSPGTGGRPNYGYTF	TGTGCCAGCAGCCCCGGGACAGGGGGCCGACCTAACTATGGCTACACCTTC	TRBJ1-2	TRBD1	TRBV5-8	NA
CASSSNIGGEQYF	TGTGCCAGCAGTTCCAATATCGGTGGCGAGCAGTACTTC	TRBJ2-7	NA	TRBV6-6	NA
CASSTPLTGDGPSEQFF	TGTGCCAGCAGCACGCCCCTCACAGGGGATGGGCCATCTGAGCAGTTCTTC	TRBJ2-1	NA	TRBV21-1	few
CASSYGGFNEKLFF	TGTGCCAGCAGTTACGGGGGGTTTAATGAAAAACTGTTTTTT	TRBJ1-4	NA	TRBV6-6	NA
CASSLKTGSEKLFF	TGTGCCAGCAGTCTGAAGACAGGGTCGGAAAAACTGTTTTTT	TRBJ1-4	TRBD1	TRBV6-5	NA
CASSPRAPRTNTEAFF	TGTGCCAGCTCACCTAGAGCCCCCCGAACGAACACTGAAGCTTTCTTT	TRBJ1-1	NA	TRBV18	few
CASSSLVRESSGANVLTF	TGTGCCAGCAGTTCCCTAGTGCGGGAGAGCTCTGGGGCCAACGTCCTGACTTTC	TRBJ2-6	TRBD2	TRBV28	NA
CASSSVTDYTDTQYF	TGTGCCAGCAGCTCTGTAACGGACTACACAGATACGCAGTATTTT	TRBJ2-3	NA	TRBV11-3	NA
CASSEGGRQETQYF	TGTGCCAGCAGTGAGGGAGGGCGCCAAGAGACCCAGTACTTC	TRBJ2-5	TRBD2	TRBV25-1	NA
CASSYQETGGNYGYTF	TGTGCCAGCAGTTACCAAGAGACAGGGGGGAACTATGGCTACACCTTC	TRBJ1-2	TRBD1	TRBV6-5	NA
CASSPRGQSPLHF	TGTGCCAGCAGTCCCAGGGGGCAGTCACCCCTCCACTTT	TRBJ1-6	TRBD1	TRBV13	NA
CASSSGGTYNEQFF	TGTGCCAGCAGTTCCGGGGGGACCTACAATGAGCAGTTCTTC	TRBJ2-1	TRBD2	TRBV2	NA
CASSTDRGGYTF	TGTGCCAGTAGTACGGACAGGGGTGGCTACACCTTC	TRBJ1-2	TRBD1	TRBV19	once
CASSLAGLAGGPPDNEQFF	TGTGCCAGCAGCCTAGCGGGGCTAGCGGGAGGGCCGCCTGACAATGAGCAGTTCTTC	TRBJ2-1	TRBD2	TRBV7-6	NA
CASSPKTVWGRVNHEQFF	TGTGCCAGCAGCCCAAAAACGGTGTGGGGGCGCGTGAATCATGAGCAGTTCTTC	TRBJ2-1	NA	TRBV7-9	NA
CASSHRTGMKAEAFF	TGTGCCAGCAGCCACAGAACAGGGATGAAAGCTGAAGCTTTCTTT	TRBJ1-1	NA	TRBV14	NA
CASSVGLTGSGAVEQYF	TGTGCCAGCAGCGTAGGGCTTACGGGGTCGGGAGCGGTCGAGCAGTACTTC	TRBJ2-7	NA	TRBV9	NA
CASSYKERQYF	TGTGCCAGCAGTTACAAGGAGCGGCAGTACTTC	TRBJ2-7	NA	TRBV6-5	NA
CASSLSLTYEQYF	TGTGCCAGCAGCTTAAGCTTAACCTACGAGCAGTACTTC	TRBJ2-7	NA	TRBV7-9	NA
CASRGGTEYGQPQHF	TGTGCCAGCAGAGGAGGGACGGAGTACGGTCAGCCCCAGCATTTT	TRBJ1-5	NA	TRBV2	few
CASSGDRGGSGANVLTF	TGTGCCAGCAGCGGCGACAGGGGCGGATCTGGGGCCAACGTCCTGACTTTC	TRBJ2-6	TRBD1	TRBV7-3	few
CASSQSSGDYGYTF	TGTGCCAGCAGCCAGAGCTCAGGGGACTATGGCTACACCTTC	TRBJ1-2	NA	TRBV9	once
CASSPVGGRAHNEQFF	TGTGCCAGCAGTCCCGTGGGCGGGAGGGCCCACAATGAGCAGTTCTTC	TRBJ2-1	TRBD2	TRBV27	few
CAWSGPTSGRTDEQFF	TGTGCCTGGAGTGGCCCGACTAGCGGGAGAACCGATGAGCAGTTCTTC	TRBJ2-1	TRBD2	TRBV30	NA
CASSIDRGFNEQYF	TGCGCCAGCAGCATAGACAGGGGGTTCAACGAGCAGTACTTC	TRBJ2-7	TRBD1	TRBV4-1	once
CASSVTSGGAGAQYF	TGTGCCAGTAGTGTTACTAGCGGGGGAGCCGGGGCGCAGTATTTT	TRBJ2-3	TRBD2	TRBV19	NA
CASSLFREDTIYF	TGTGCCAGCAGCTTATTCCGGGAGGACACCATATATTTT	TRBJ1-3	NA	TRBV7-6	NA
CASSPRDRHTGELFF	TGTGCCAGCAGCCCGAGGGACAGGCACACCGGGGAGCTGTTTTTT	TRBJ2-2	TRBD1	TRBV7-3	few
CASGSPFGTGEETQYF	TGTGCTAGTGGTTCCCCCTTTGGGACAGGTGAAGAGACCCAGTACTTC	TRBJ2-5	TRBD1	TRBV12-5	once
CASSRLGTGGVGELFF	TGTGCCAGCAGTCGTTTGGGGACAGGGGGAGTCGGGGAGCTGTTTTTT	TRBJ2-2	TRBD1	TRBV5-4	NA
CASSYNRVAYNEQFF	TGTGCCAGCAGTTACAATCGCGTTGCCTACAATGAGCAGTTCTTC	TRBJ2-1	NA	TRBV6-6	NA